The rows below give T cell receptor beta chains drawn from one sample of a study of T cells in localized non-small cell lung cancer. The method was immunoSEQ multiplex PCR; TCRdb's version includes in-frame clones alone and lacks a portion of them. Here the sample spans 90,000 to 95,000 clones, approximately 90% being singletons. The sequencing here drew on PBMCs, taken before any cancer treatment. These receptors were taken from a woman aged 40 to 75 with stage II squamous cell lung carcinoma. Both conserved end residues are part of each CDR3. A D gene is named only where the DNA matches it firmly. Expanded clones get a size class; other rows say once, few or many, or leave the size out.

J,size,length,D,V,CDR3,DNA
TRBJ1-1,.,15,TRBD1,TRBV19,CASSTSGTANTEAFF,TGTGCCAGTAGTACCTCCGGGACAGCCAACACTGAAGCTTTCTTT
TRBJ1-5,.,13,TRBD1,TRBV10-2,CASRDRGDQPQHF,TGCGCCAGCCGGGACAGGGGGGATCAGCCCCAGCATTTT
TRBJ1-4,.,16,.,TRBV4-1,CASSQVPALRDEKLFF,TGCGCCAGCAGCCAAGTCCCGGCCCTGAGGGATGAAAAACTGTTTTTT
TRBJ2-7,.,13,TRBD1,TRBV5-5,CASSWDRGYEQYF,TGTGCCAGCAGCTGGGACAGGGGCTACGAGCAGTACTTC
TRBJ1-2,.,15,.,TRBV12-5,CASGRIEQGERGYTF,TGTGCTAGTGGCCGAATTGAACAGGGAGAACGCGGCTACACCTTC
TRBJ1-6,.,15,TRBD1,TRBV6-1,CASSEMGQGNSPLHF,TGTGCCAGCAGTGAAATGGGACAGGGGAATTCACCCCTCCACTTT
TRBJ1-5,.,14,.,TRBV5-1,CASSLGGGNQPQHF,TGCGCCAGCAGCTTGGGGGGTGGCAATCAGCCCCAGCATTTT
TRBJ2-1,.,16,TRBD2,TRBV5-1,CASSLDPSGRVYEQFF,TGCGCCAGCAGCTTGGATCCTAGCGGGAGGGTCTATGAGCAGTTCTTC
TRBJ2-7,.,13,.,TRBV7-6,CASSLGHYYEQYF,TGTGCCAGCAGCTTGGGCCATTACTACGAGCAGTACTTC
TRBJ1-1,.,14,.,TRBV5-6,CASTVRGPGGEAFF,TGTGCCAGCACCGTCCGGGGCCCCGGGGGTGAAGCTTTCTTT
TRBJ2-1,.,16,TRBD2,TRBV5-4,CASSLAGTSGINEQFF,TGTGCCAGCAGCTTGGCCGGGACTAGTGGTATCAATGAGCAGTTCTTC
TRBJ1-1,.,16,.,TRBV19,CASSRGTGTGNTEAFF,TGTGCCAGTAGTCGGGGGACCGGGACGGGGAACACTGAAGCTTTCTTT
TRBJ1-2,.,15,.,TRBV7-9,CASSLAGAQWYGYTF,TGTGCCAGCAGCTTAGCGGGGGCCCAATGGTATGGCTACACCTTC
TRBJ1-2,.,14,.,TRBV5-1,CASSLGGGNYGYTF,TGCGCCAGCAGCTTGGGCGGGGGAAACTATGGCTACACCTTC
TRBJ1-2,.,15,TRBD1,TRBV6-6,CASSYPTGGNYGYTF,TGTGCCAGCAGTTACCCAACAGGGGGCAACTATGGCTACACCTTC
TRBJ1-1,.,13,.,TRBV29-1,CSGRRGRDTEAFF,TGCAGCGGCAGAAGGGGACGGGACACTGAAGCTTTCTTT
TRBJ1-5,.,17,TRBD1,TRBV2,CASSERGLTVLVQPQHF,TGTGCCAGCAGTGAAAGGGGGCTTACAGTTCTAGTTCAGCCCCAGCATTTT
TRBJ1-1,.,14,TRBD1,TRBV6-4,CASSLTGMNTEAFF,TGTGCCAGCAGCCTGACAGGGATGAACACTGAAGCTTTCTTT
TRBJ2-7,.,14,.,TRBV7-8,CASSVGVAFYEQYF,TGTGCCAGCAGCGTGGGGGTGGCCTTTTACGAGCAGTACTTC
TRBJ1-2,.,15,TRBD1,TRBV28,CASRPGDRAVYGYTF,TGTGCCAGCAGACCCGGAGACAGGGCCGTCTATGGCTACACCTTC
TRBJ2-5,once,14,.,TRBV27,CASSSMTRVETQYF,TGTGCCAGCAGTTCAATGACCAGGGTAGAGACCCAGTACTTC
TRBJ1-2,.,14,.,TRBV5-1,CASSLAAPEAGNTF,TGCGCCAGCAGCTTGGCAGCTCCCGAAGCGGGCAACACCTTC
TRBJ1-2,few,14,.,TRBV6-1,CASSEDTRRGGYTF,TGTGCCAGCAGCGAGGACACGAGGCGGGGTGGCTACACCTTC
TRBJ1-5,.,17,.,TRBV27,CASSLYGPIWVNQPQHF,TGTGCCAGCAGTTTATACGGCCCCATATGGGTGAACCAGCCCCAGCATTTT
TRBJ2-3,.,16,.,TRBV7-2,CASSPLGRVRADTQYF,TGTGCCAGCAGCCCCCTCGGGAGAGTAAGGGCAGATACGCAGTATTTT
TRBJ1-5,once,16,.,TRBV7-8,CASSLRGGSGDQPQHF,TGTGCCAGCAGCTTAAGGGGCGGCTCTGGCGATCAGCCCCAGCATTTT
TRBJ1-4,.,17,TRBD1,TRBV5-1,CASSLEAAGTGDRKLFF,TGCGCCAGCAGCTTGGAGGCCGCCGGGACAGGGGACAGAAAACTGTTTTTT
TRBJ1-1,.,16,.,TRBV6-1,CASSALPRGMNTEAFF,TGTGCCAGCAGTGCACTTCCTCGGGGCATGAACACTGAAGCTTTCTTT
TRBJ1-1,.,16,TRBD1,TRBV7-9,CASSPGQGAGDTEAFF,TGTGCCAGCAGCCCCGGACAGGGGGCAGGGGACACTGAAGCTTTCTTT
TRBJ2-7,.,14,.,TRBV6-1,CASSGVGRSYEQYF,TGTGCCAGCAGTGGAGTGGGCCGCTCCTACGAGCAGTACTTC
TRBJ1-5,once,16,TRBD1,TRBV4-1,CASSQDGQGAHQPQHF,TGCGCCAGCAGCCAAGATGGACAGGGGGCCCATCAGCCCCAGCATTTT
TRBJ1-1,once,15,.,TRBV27,CASSPGGGVNTEAFF,TGTGCCAGCAGTCCCGGGGGAGGGGTGAACACTGAAGCTTTCTTT
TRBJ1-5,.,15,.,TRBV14,CASSLERQGQQPQHF,TGTGCCAGCAGCCTCGAGCGGCAGGGGCAACAGCCCCAGCATTTT
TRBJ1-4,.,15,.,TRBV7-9,CASSPRQSTNEKLFF,TGTGCCAGCAGCCCCCGCCAGTCAACTAATGAAAAACTGTTTTTT
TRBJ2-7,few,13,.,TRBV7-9,CASSLRGGSEQYF,TGTGCCAGCAGCTTAAGAGGGGGGTCCGAGCAGTACTTC
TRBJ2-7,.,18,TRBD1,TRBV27,CATRMRDRGRGGPWEQYF,TGTGCCACCCGGATGAGGGACAGGGGGCGTGGGGGGCCTTGGGAGCAGTACTTC
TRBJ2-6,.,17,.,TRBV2,CASSSGPPSSGANVLTF,TGTGCCAGCAGTTCCGGACCCCCAAGCTCTGGGGCCAACGTCCTGACTTTC
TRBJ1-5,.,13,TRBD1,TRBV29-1,CSAKTGGNQPQHF,TGCAGCGCTAAAACAGGGGGCAATCAGCCCCAGCATTTT
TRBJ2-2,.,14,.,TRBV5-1,CASSLALSAGELFF,TGCGCCAGCAGCTTGGCCCTATCGGCCGGGGAGCTGTTTTTT
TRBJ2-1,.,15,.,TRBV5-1,CASSLEGSSYNEQFF,TGCGCCAGCAGCTTGGAGGGGAGCTCCTACAATGAGCAGTTCTTC
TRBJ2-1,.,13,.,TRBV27,CASARGGWDEQFF,TGTGCCAGCGCCCGAGGGGGGTGGGATGAGCAGTTCTTC